The subject of this entry is one T cell receptor beta chain. Its antigen is as yet unknown. The data stem from a study of Ad26.COV2.S vaccination and SARS-CoV-2 variants. Whole-study findings and limits: Similar non-spike TCR breadth was seen in vaccine and placebo recipients. Marked by substantial breadth, spike-specific CD8+ and CD4+ T cell responses were reportedly seen after vaccination. Analytic work on TCR breadth and depth might have understated the full extent of total T cell responses.

The V gene's germline CDR1 is SGDLS and CDR2 YYNGEE. The V gene end was trimmed by 3 bases and the J gene end by 0 bases; junction bases not matched to a gene: 3. The CDR3 consists of 15 residues. The method was immunoSEQ multiplex PCR; TCRdb's version includes in-frame clones alone and lacks a portion of them. In the table there are 300,000 to 450,000 clones, around 90% of which are singletons. Material: peripheral blood, obtained after recovery from COVID-19. The chain links TRBV9 to TRBJ1-2; 9 bases align to TRBD1. This sequence originates from a human donor who had recovered from COVID-19. CDR3 loop: CASSARTGANYGYTF. The CDR3, as DNA: TGTGCCAGCAGCGCCCGGACAGGGGCTAACTATGGCTACACCTTC.